The 13 T cell receptor beta chains below come from one sample, sequenced in a study of blood T cell repertoires in COVID-19. Measured with immunoSEQ multiplex PCR; TCRdb has only the in-frame clones, and not every one. The sample consists of 350,000 or so clones, 88% of them appearing once. The material sequenced was PBMCs or T cells enriched from blood (not recorded which). The receptors come from a woman aged 25 to 39 who had been exposed to COVID-19.

This chain connects TRBV18 to TRBJ1-1, with D perhaps TRBD1 (6 bases). The germline CDR1 and CDR2 sequences are KGHSH and LQKENI. The V end lost 3 bases, the J end lost 11 bases, and 19 bases lay between the germline ends. The length of the CDR3 is 14 residues. The CDR3 loop is CASSPLGGDRWAFF. CDR3 bases: TGTGCCAGCTCACCCCTAGGGGGTGACAGATGGGCTTTCTTT. The full variable domain, its missing parts supplied by reference TRBV18 and TRBJ1-1, is NAGVMQNPRHLVRRRGQEARLRCSPMKGHSHVYWYRQLPEEGLKFMVYLQKENIIDESGMPKERFSAEFPKEGPSILRIQQVVRGDSAAYFCASSPLGGDRWAFFGQGTRLTVV.

This clone showed up just a few times. This chain uses TRBV19 with TRBJ2-5; 9 bases are a match to TRBD2. V shed 8 bases and J 7 bases; nucleotides not matched to a gene: 8. The length of the CDR3 is 13 residues. Germline CDR1 is LNHDA and CDR2 is SQIVND (reference sequence). CDR3 sequence: CASSGTSIGTQYF. In DNA form, the CDR3 reads TGTGCCAGTTCGGGGACTAGCATTGGGACCCAGTACTTC.

The V gene is TRBV27, the J gene TRBJ2-7; 11 bases map to TRBD2. The length of the CDR3 is 15 residues. Trimming removed 4 bases from V and 4 bases from J; junction bases left unmatched: 6. The germline V gene has CDR1 MNHEY and CDR2 SMNVEV (reference sequence). This CDR3 reads CASSSSTSGIYEQYF. As DNA, the CDR3 is TGTGCCAGCAGTTCATCGACTAGCGGGATTTACGAGCAGTACTTC.

The genes are TRBV30 and TRBJ1-1, with TRBD1 as a possible D gene (6 bases). The CDR3 covers 15 residues. V lost 3 bases, J lost 0 bases, and 14 bases lay in between. Germline CDR1 GTSNPN, CDR2 SVGIG (reference sequence). This CDR3 reads CAWRRTVSMNTEAFF. In nucleotides, the CDR3 is TGTGCCTGGAGACGGACAGTTAGTATGAACACTGAAGCTTTCTTT.

This clone was recorded only once. The J gene is TRBJ2-3, the V gene TRBV5-8; TRBD1 aligns across 9 bases. CDR1 is SGHTS, CDR2 YDEGEE, per germline. This CDR3 is 15 amino acids long. The junction had 7 bases not matched to a gene; V was cut back by 4 bases and J by 4 bases. For the CDR3, the DNA is TGTGCCAGCAGCGCAGGAACAGGGGGCCCAGATACGCAGTATTTT. Encoded protein: CASSAGTGGPDTQYF.

This clone was detected ten times or more. The chain carries TRBV5-1 and TRBJ2-2; no definite D call. Germline V gene data show CDR1 as SGHRS and CDR2 as YFSETQ. CDR3 size: 15 residues. The germline V and J ends were trimmed by 0 bases and 0 bases, with 6 bases remaining between them. CDR3 nucleotides: TGCGCCAGCAGCTTGGGGGCAGCGAACACCGGGGAGCTGTTTTTT. Residues: CASSLGAANTGELFF.

In the case of this clone: Different DNA sequences within this sample yield the same CDR3. This chain links TRBV12-3 or TRBV12-4 with TRBJ2-2; D might be TRBD1 (6 bases). The CDR3 is 12 amino acids. Trimming removed 5 bases at V and 5 bases at J, with 6 bases between. CDR3 residues: CASSQGTGELFF. CDR3 sequence (DNA): TGTGCCAGCAGTCAGGGGACCGGGGAGCTGTTTTTT.

The chain is built from TRBV27 and TRBJ1-5, with a possible D match to TRBD1 (5 bases). This CDR3 has 14 residues. The ends were cut back, 6 bases at V and 6 bases at J, with 15 bases in the middle. The germline V gene encodes CDR1 MNHEY and CDR2 SMNVEV (reference sequence). CDR3: CASRPGGGSQPQHF. The CDR3 DNA sequence: TGTGCCAGCAGACCTGGTGGGGGGAGTCAGCCCCAGCATTTT.

The V gene is TRBV7-9, the J gene TRBJ1-5; a weak D match, TRBD1 (5 bases). Deletions cut 4 bases from V and 1 base from J, with 11 bases between. Germline-derived CDR1 and CDR2 are SEHNR and FQNEAQ (reference sequence). This CDR3 has 15 residues. CDR3 nucleotide sequence: TGTGCCAGCAGCTCCACCGACAGAAGCAATCAGCCCCAGCATTTT. It encodes CASSSTDRSNQPQHF.

This clone appeared a few times. The V call is TRBV28, the J call TRBJ1-1; TRBD1 is a possible D gene (5 bases). This CDR3 is 15 amino acids long. Trimming took 6 bases from V and 2 from J, leaving 16 bases between them. Germline CDR1 is MDHEN and CDR2 is SYDVKM. In DNA, the CDR3 is TGTGCCAGCAGCTATACAGGAGCCCTTAACACTGAAGCTTTCTTT. Amino acid sequence: CASSYTGALNTEAFF.

This clone was recorded only once. This sequence joins TRBV12-2 and TRBJ2-2; TRBD1 is the table's D call, not checked against the DNA. TRBV12-2 is deemed a pseudogene. The length of the CDR3 is 16 residues. CDR3 nucleotides: TGTGCAAGTCGCCCCCGGACAGGTCGATTTCCCGGGGAGCTGTTTTTT. Translating gives CASRPRTGRFPGELFF.

The CDR3 protein is CASSSRQAGDYGYTF. CDR3 DNA: TGTGCCAGCAGCTCCCGCCAGGCGGGGGACTATGGCTACACCTTC. V usage is TRBV13 and J usage is TRBJ1-2; tentative D call: TRBD1 (5 bases). The germline V gene encodes CDR1 PRHDT and CDR2 FYEKMQ (reference sequence). V was shortened by 4 bases and J by 3 bases, with 15 bases between the two germline ends. The CDR3 length is 15 residues. The entire variable domain, with the rest obtained from reference TRBV13 and TRBJ1-2, is as follows: AAGVIQSPRHLIKEKRETATLKCYPIPRHDTVYWYQQGPGQDPQFLISFYEKMQSDKGSIPDRFSAQQFSDYHSELNMSSLELGDSALYFCASSSRQAGDYGYTFGSGTRLTVV.

The CDR3 coding sequence is TGTGCCAGCAGCTTCGTAGCGGGAGGGGAGACCCAGTACTTC. As protein: CASSFVAGGETQYF. The chain is built from TRBV7-3 and TRBJ2-5; 11 bases line up with TRBD2. This CDR3 comprises 14 residues. V dropped 3 bases and J dropped 5; count of bases not matched to a gene: 2. Germline values: CDR1 SGHTA, CDR2 FQGTGA.